Shown below are 19 T cell receptor beta chains from a single sample sequenced in a study of blood T cells in healthy people across ages. A J-beta primer mix and a sample-barcoded 5' primer were used in a second PCR of roughly 6 to 12 cycles. MiXCR, applied by TCRdb to the 5' RACE reads, yields one record per CDR3 protein. There are about 640,000 distinct CDR3 sequences in the sample; approximately 50% occur only once, and approximately 37% lies in the top ten. Sample: blood. The source is a man aged 55 to 70 in good health.

This clonotype was picked up a small number of times. The gene calls are TRBV5-6 and TRBJ1-2; D remains ambiguous. From germline, CDR1 is SGHDT and CDR2 YYEEEE. V was pared by 4 bases and J by 4 bases, with 17 bases between. This CDR3 contains 15 residues. The CDR3 region is CASSPAGGSIYGYTF. CDR3 nucleotides: TGTGCCAGCAGCCCCGCGGGAGGGTCGATCTATGGCTACACCTTC.

The V call is TRBV20-1, the J call TRBJ2-7, with TRBD2 matching 8 bases. The J segment lost 3 bases and the V segment lost 6 bases, leaving 7 bases of the junction unmatched. Germline V gives CDR1 DFQATT, CDR2 SNEGSKA (reference sequence). The CDR3 runs to 13 residues. CDR3 loop: CSALETSGYEQYF. For the CDR3, the DNA is TGCAGTGCCCTCGAAACTAGCGGCTACGAGCAGTACTTC.

The chain links TRBV29-1 to TRBJ2-5; D not resolved. The DNA end is a closer match to TRBJ2-1, so the J assignment may be wrong. CDR3 length: 11 residues. CDR1 is SQVTM, CDR2 ANQGSEA, per germline. The CDR3 loop is CSPRVQETQFF. The CDR3 DNA follows: TGCAGCCCAAGGGTACAAGAGACCCAGTTCTTC.

V usage is TRBV29-1 and J usage is TRBJ2-3; 9 nucleotides line up with TRBD2. The CDR3 contains 11 residues. V shed 7 bases and J 6 bases; nucleotides not matched to a gene: 2. Germline V lookup: CDR1 SQVTM, CDR2 ANQGSEA. The chain's CDR3 is CSGSGGDTQYF. The CDR3 coding sequence is TGCAGCGGGAGCGGGGGGGATACGCAGTATTTT.

The genes are TRBV7-2 and TRBJ2-1; perhaps TRBD2 as D (7 bases). CDR1 SGHTA and CDR2 FQGNSA come from the germline V gene. Trimming cost V 8 bases and J 5 bases, with 19 bases left between them. The CDR3 is made up of 15 amino acids. The CDR3 is CASARVRGANNEQFF. The CDR3 DNA reads as TGTGCCAGCGCCCGCGTCCGGGGGGCTAACAATGAGCAGTTCTTC.

The genes are TRBV10-3 and TRBJ1-2, with 10 bases that match TRBD1. V dropped 3 bases and J dropped 2; count of bases not matched to a gene: 3. This CDR3 region has 15 residues. Germline values: CDR1 ENHRY, CDR2 SYGVKD. The CDR3 is CAISDRDRGNYGYTF. The CDR3 coding sequence is TGTGCCATCAGTGACCGGGACAGGGGCAACTATGGCTACACCTTC.

This clonotype appeared a single time. V and J are TRBV7-9 and TRBJ1-6; the D gene is possibly TRBD1 (5 bases). The germline gives CDR1 SEHNR, CDR2 FQNEAQ (reference sequence). The CDR3 is made up of 17 amino acids. Trimming shortened V by 5 bases and J by 0 bases, and 14 bases separated the two germline ends. This chain's CDR3 is CASSPDKMSSYNSPLHF. CDR3 nucleotide sequence: TGTGCCAGCAGCCCGGACAAGATGAGCTCCTATAATTCACCCCTCCACTTT.

CDR3: CASSPLAGFQETQYF. CDR3 coding DNA: TGTGCCAGCAGCCCTCTAGCGGGGTTCCAAGAGACCCAGTACTTC. The chain links TRBV7-7 to TRBJ2-5; 9 bases are shared with TRBD2. Germline CDR1 is SSHAT and CDR2 is FNYEAQ (reference sequence). The CDR3 runs to 15 residues. V shed 5 bases and J 1 base; nucleotides not matched to a gene: 5.

This clonotype was seen a few times. Here the CDR3 reads CASSYTGKAKNIQYF. The CDR3 DNA follows: TGTGCCAGCAGTTATACAGGGAAAGCCAAAAACATTCAGTACTTC. The J gene is TRBJ2-4, the V gene TRBV7-2; a weak D match, TRBD1 (6 bases). The V gene lost 6 bases and the J gene lost 0 bases, with 12 bases spanning the gap. CDR1 is SGHTA and CDR2 is FQGNSA in the germline V gene. CDR3 length equals 15 residues.

This clonotype appeared many times. The rearrangement uses TRBV13 and TRBJ2-5; tentative D call: TRBD1 (5 bases). Trimming stripped 5 bases from V and 1 base from J, with 11 bases between. The length of the CDR3 is 14 residues. Germline loops: CDR1 PRHDT, CDR2 FYEKMQ (reference sequence). CDR3 residues: CASSQGAIQETQYF. CDR3 coding DNA: TGTGCCAGCAGCCAGGGTGCCATCCAAGAGACCCAGTACTTC.

A few counts support this clonotype. V and J are TRBV5-6 and TRBJ2-5; D may be TRBD2 (5 bases). V lost 0 bases and J lost 2, with 14 bases in between. The germline CDR1 and CDR2 sequences are SGHDT and YYEEEE. The length of the CDR3 is 16 residues. CDR3 DNA sequence: TGTGCCAGCAGCTTGGTAGGGAGAGTTGGTCAAGAGACCCAGTACTTC. Protein sequence: CASSLVGRVGQETQYF. The complete variable domain, with remaining parts taken from reference TRBV5-6 and TRBJ2-5, reads DAGVTQSPTHLIKTRGQQVTLRCSPKSGHDTVSWYQQALGQGPQFIFQYYEEEERQRGNFPDRFSGHQFPNYSSELNVNALLLGDSALYLCASSLVGRVGQETQYFGPGTRLLVL.

In its sample, this clonotype was seen a few times. The chain combines TRBV4-2 with TRBJ2-3; 9 bases map to TRBD2. V shed 1 base and J 4 bases; nucleotides not matched to a gene: 3. Germline-derived CDR1 and CDR2 are LGHNA and YNFKEQ. The CDR3 sequence is 15 residues long. The CDR3: CASSQGLAGPDTQYF. The CDR3 nucleotides are TGTGCCAGCAGCCAAGGGCTAGCGGGGCCAGATACGCAGTATTTT.

The chain joins TRBV10-3 to TRBJ1-4, with D unresolved. Germline V CDR1 and CDR2: ENHRY, SYGVKD. Trimming removed 0 bases at V and 2 bases at J, with 7 bases between. The CDR3 runs 15 residues. The DNA for the CDR3 is TGTGCCATCAGTGAGTCAGGCGCGACTAATGAAAAACTGTTTTTT. It encodes CAISESGATNEKLFF.

The rearrangement joins TRBV6-6 to TRBJ2-7; tentative D call: TRBD1 (5 bases). V lost 4 bases to trimming and J lost 7 bases, with 14 bases between them. Germline V CDR1 and CDR2: MNHNY, SVGAGI (reference sequence). The CDR3 is 13 amino acids. The CDR3 sequence is CASSSDMVREQYF. The CDR3 DNA reads TGTGCCAGCAGTTCGGACATGGTTAGAGAGCAGTACTTC.

The chain joins TRBV5-1 to TRBJ2-4; 12 nucleotides line up with TRBD1. The V gene end was trimmed by 4 bases and the J gene end by 2 bases; junction bases not matched to a gene: 7. The V gene's germline CDR1 is SGHRS and CDR2 YFSETQ. The CDR3 runs to 17 residues. CDR3 sequence reads: CASSGGTGGISKNIQYF. In DNA form, the CDR3 reads TGCGCCAGCAGCGGAGGGACAGGGGGCATATCCAAAAACATTCAGTACTTC.

The chain has TRBV28 and TRBJ2-5; 8 bases map to TRBD2. V lost 5 bases and J lost 2; bases outside the gene matches: 7. The germline V gene encodes CDR1 MDHEN and CDR2 SYDVKM. The CDR3 sequence is 15 residues long. The CDR3 nucleotides are TGTGCCAGCAGTCCGGGACTAGGCTCTCAAGAGACCCAGTACTTC. Protein product: CASSPGLGSQETQYF.

This clonotype appeared once. J is TRBJ2-1 and V is TRBV20-1; tentative D call: TRBD2 (7 bases). The V end lost 6 bases, the J end lost 7 bases, and 25 bases lay between the germline ends. The CDR3 length is 16 residues. CDR1 is DFQATT and CDR2 is SNEGSKA in the germline V gene (reference sequence). CDR3 coding DNA: TGCAGTGCGCGGCGCTGGGGGGGCCCTTACGGGAATGAGCAGTTCTTC. Its translation is CSARRWGGPYGNEQFF.

The chain is built from TRBV29-1 and TRBJ1-4; 8 bases are a match to TRBD1. This CDR3 spans 14 amino acids. J lost 8 bases, V lost 7 bases, and 12 bases had no gene match. The germline V gene has CDR1 SQVTM and CDR2 ANQGSEA. DNA of the CDR3: TGCAGCGGAATCTCAGGGGGCCCTAGGGAAAAACTGTTTTTT. Amino acids: CSGISGGPREKLFF.

The rearrangement uses TRBV10-3 and TRBJ2-7; the D is unclear. V lost 0 bases, J lost 6 bases, and 6 bases lay in between. The CDR3 totals 12 residues. The V gene's germline CDR1 is ENHRY and CDR2 SYGVKD. The CDR3 region has the DNA TGTGCCATCAGTGAGTCAGGAGCCGAGCAGTACTTC. This gives the protein CAISESGAEQYF.